A selection of T cell receptor beta chains follows, all from one sample in a study of blood T cells in healthy people across ages. TCRdb fed the 5' RACE reads into MiXCR, producing one record per CDR3 protein. The sample carries 500,000 to 600,000 distinct CDR3 sequences, 25% to 30% recorded once. Input material: blood. The source is a woman in her 70s in good health. Both conserved end residues are trimmed from each CDR3. Fields, in order: V gene, J gene, CDR3 protein.

V gene: TRBV20-1
J gene: TRBJ2-7
CDR3 protein: SASRQEEFYEQY

V gene: TRBV20-1
J gene: TRBJ2-5
CDR3 protein: SAFSGGPKETQY

V gene: TRBV5-1
J gene: TRBJ2-5
CDR3 protein: ASSLMSSEETQY

V gene: TRBV5-1
J gene: TRBJ2-1
CDR3 protein: ASSASGTEKF

V gene: TRBV7-9
J gene: TRBJ2-5
CDR3 protein: ASSFNIQETQY

V gene: TRBV7-9
J gene: TRBJ1-1
CDR3 protein: ASINASYTEAF

V gene: TRBV7-2
J gene: TRBJ1-5
CDR3 protein: ASSEGTVPGQPQH

V gene: TRBV20-1
J gene: TRBJ2-5
CDR3 protein: SGPLGETQY

V gene: TRBV18
J gene: TRBJ2-5
CDR3 protein: ASSPSGTGAQTQY

V gene: TRBV7-2
J gene: TRBJ1-1
CDR3 protein: ASSQGGTANTEAF

V gene: TRBV10-3
J gene: TRBJ2-5
CDR3 protein: AIRKTRTQETQY

V gene: TRBV4-1
J gene: TRBJ2-2
CDR3 protein: ASSQAGASVSGELF

V gene: TRBV2
J gene: TRBJ1-6
CDR3 protein: ASSEPTGKDSPLH

V gene: TRBV6-2/TRBV6-3
J gene: TRBJ1-1
CDR3 protein: ASSYNRRYTEAF

V gene: TRBV12-3/TRBV12-4
J gene: TRBJ1-2
CDR3 protein: ASSPTSYGYT

V gene: TRBV6-6
J gene: TRBJ2-7
CDR3 protein: ASSYDGLANGYEQY

V gene: TRBV7-9
J gene: TRBJ2-7
CDR3 protein: TSGKGVTYEQY

V gene: TRBV18
J gene: TRBJ2-5
CDR3 protein: ASSPSIGLAGTRETQY

V gene: TRBV6-1
J gene: TRBJ2-5
CDR3 protein: ASSEQPVGETQY

V gene: TRBV7-2
J gene: TRBJ2-5
CDR3 protein: ASSGRTQETQY

V gene: TRBV29-1
J gene: TRBJ1-1
CDR3 protein: SVDRGKGEAF

V gene: TRBV29-1
J gene: TRBJ1-6
CDR3 protein: SVGGSSPLH

V gene: TRBV7-2
J gene: TRBJ2-1
CDR3 protein: ASSPPGGVGSQF

V gene: TRBV20-1
J gene: TRBJ1-2
CDR3 protein: SAHRGDYGYT

V gene: TRBV7-2
J gene: TRBJ2-7
CDR3 protein: ASSFYGQGADEQY

V gene: TRBV7-7
J gene: -
CDR3 protein: ASSISGGRNEQF

V gene: TRBV7-6
J gene: TRBJ2-7
CDR3 protein: ASSAGLAGRSYEQY

V gene: TRBV20-1
J gene: -
CDR3 protein: SARDRAIGEQF

V gene: TRBV7-2
J gene: TRBJ1-4
CDR3 protein: ASNKRGPNEKLF

V gene: TRBV29-1
J gene: TRBJ2-3
CDR3 protein: SVSGTDTQY

V gene: TRBV2
J gene: TRBJ2-7
CDR3 protein: ASDKGGVYEQY

V gene: TRBV20-1
J gene: TRBJ2-3
CDR3 protein: SARDPVTSGGNTDTQY

V gene: TRBV25-1
J gene: TRBJ1-2
CDR3 protein: ASSERTGGIHYGYT

V gene: TRBV6-6
J gene: TRBJ2-5
CDR3 protein: ASGTALQETQY

V gene: TRBV20-1
J gene: TRBJ2-5
CDR3 protein: GVELGETQY

V gene: TRBV12-3/TRBV12-4
J gene: TRBJ1-1
CDR3 protein: ASGFTEAF

V gene: TRBV6-2/TRBV6-3
J gene: TRBJ1-2
CDR3 protein: ASSKQGRGDYGYT